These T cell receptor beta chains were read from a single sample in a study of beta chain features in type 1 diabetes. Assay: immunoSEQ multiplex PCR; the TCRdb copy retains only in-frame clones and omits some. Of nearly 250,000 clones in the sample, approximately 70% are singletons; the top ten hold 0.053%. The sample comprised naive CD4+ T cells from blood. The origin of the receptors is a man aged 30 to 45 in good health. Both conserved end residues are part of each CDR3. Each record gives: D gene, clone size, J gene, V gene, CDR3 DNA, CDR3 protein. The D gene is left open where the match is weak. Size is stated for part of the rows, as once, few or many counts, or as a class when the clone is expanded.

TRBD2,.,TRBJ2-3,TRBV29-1,TGCAGCGTCCGTACTAGCGGGGGGCGCACAGATACGCAGTATTTT,CSVRTSGGRTDTQYF
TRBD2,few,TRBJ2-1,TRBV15,TGTGCCTCTGGACTAGCGAGGAATGAGCAGTTCTTC,CASGLARNEQFF
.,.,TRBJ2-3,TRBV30,TGTGCCTGGGCCCGAGCTAGCACAGATACGCAGTATTTT,CAWARASTDTQYF
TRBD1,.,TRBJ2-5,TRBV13,TGTGCCAGCAGCCAAGGGACAGCTCAAGAGACCCAGTACTTC,CASSQGTAQETQYF
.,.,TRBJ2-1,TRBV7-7,TGTGCCAGCAGCTTAACCCCCACAGGGCCTAATGAGCAGTTCTTC,CASSLTPTGPNEQFF
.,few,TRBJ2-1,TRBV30,TGTGCCTGGAGTGGAGGGGTACCCAATGAGCAGTTCTTC,CAWSGGVPNEQFF
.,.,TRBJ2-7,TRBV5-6,TGTGCCAGCAGCCCTGGACTGGGCGAGCAGTACTTC,CASSPGLGEQYF
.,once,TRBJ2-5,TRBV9,TGTGCCAGCAGCGTAGCTTCAGGGGTAGAAGAGACCCAGTACTTC,CASSVASGVEETQYF
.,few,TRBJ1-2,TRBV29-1,TGCAGCGTGGGACCGGGTGGCTACACCTTC,CSVGPGGYTF
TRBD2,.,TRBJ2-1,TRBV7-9,TGTGCCAGCAGCTTAACTAGCGGGGCTTACAATGAGCAGTTCTTC,CASSLTSGAYNEQFF
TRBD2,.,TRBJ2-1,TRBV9,TGTGCCAGCAGCTTTAGCGGGAGCTCCTACAATGAGCAGTTCTTC,CASSFSGSSYNEQFF
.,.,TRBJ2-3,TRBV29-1,TGCAGCGTTGAAGGAAGGGTAGTAGATACGCAGTATTTT,CSVEGRVVDTQYF
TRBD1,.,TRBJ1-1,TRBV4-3,TGCGCCAGCAGCCCCGGGACAGGGGTTACTGAAGCTTTCTTT,CASSPGTGVTEAFF
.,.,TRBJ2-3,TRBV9,TGTGCCAGCAGCGTCAGACTACACACAGATACGCAGTATTTT,CASSVRLHTDTQYF
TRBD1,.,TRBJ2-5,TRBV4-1,TGCGCCAGCAGCCAGAAAAAGACAGGGGTGATTATAGAGACCCAGTACTTC,CASSQKKTGVIIETQYF
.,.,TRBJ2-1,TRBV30,TGTGCCTGGACAGGAGTTGTCTACAATGAGCAGTTCTTC,CAWTGVVYNEQFF
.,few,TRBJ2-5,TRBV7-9,TGTGCCAGCAGCCTCGAGGCCCAGTACTTC,CASSLEAQYF
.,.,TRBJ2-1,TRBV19,TGTGCCAGTAGTTCCCCCGGGGCGGGTTACAATGAGCAGTTCTTC,CASSSPGAGYNEQFF
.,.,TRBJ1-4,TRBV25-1,TGTGCCAGCAGTGATTCAGGGAGAGCTGAAAAACTGTTTTTT,CASSDSGRAEKLFF
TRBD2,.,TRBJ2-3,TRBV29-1,TGCAGCGTGGAAGTAGCGGGAGGAACAGATACGCAGTATTTT,CSVEVAGGTDTQYF
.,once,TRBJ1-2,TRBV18,TGTGCCAGCTCACCACAGAGACAGTCTAACTATGGCTACACCTTC,CASSPQRQSNYGYTF
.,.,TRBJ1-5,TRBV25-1,TGTGCCAGCAGTGAATATGGGGGTCAGCCCCAGCATTTT,CASSEYGGQPQHF
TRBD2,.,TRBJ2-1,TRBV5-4,TGTGCCAGCAGCATGGGGACTAGCGGGGTAAACAATGAGCAGTTCTTC,CASSMGTSGVNNEQFF
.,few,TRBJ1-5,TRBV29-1,TGCAGCGTCCAGGACGGGAAGAATCAGCCCCAGCATTTT,CSVQDGKNQPQHF
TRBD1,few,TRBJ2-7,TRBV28,TGTGCCAGCAGCCACCCTCTGGGACAGGGGACCTACGAGCAGTACTTC,CASSHPLGQGTYEQYF
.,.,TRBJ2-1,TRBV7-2,TGTGCCAGCAGCTTAAGGGAGGCAGGGTCCTACAATGAGCAGTTCTTC,CASSLREAGSYNEQFF
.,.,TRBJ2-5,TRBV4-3,TGCGCCAGCAGCCAAGAATTGTGGGAGACCCAGTACTTC,CASSQELWETQYF
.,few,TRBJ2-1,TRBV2,TGTGCCAGCAGTGAAACTAAAGACAATGAGCAGTTCTTC,CASSETKDNEQFF
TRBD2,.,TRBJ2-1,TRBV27,TGTGCCAGCAGTCCCCGACTAGCGGAGGACAATGAGCAGTTCTTC,CASSPRLAEDNEQFF
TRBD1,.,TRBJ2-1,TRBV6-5,TGTGCCAGCAGTCCGCTTGACAGGGCCCGGGAGCAGTTCTTC,CASSPLDRAREQFF
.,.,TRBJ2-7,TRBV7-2,TGTGCCAGCAGCTTAGAGGGAGTCCACGAGCAGTACTTC,CASSLEGVHEQYF
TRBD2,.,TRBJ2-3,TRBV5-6,TGTGCCAGCAGCTTTAGCGGGAGCTCAGATACGCAGTATTTT,CASSFSGSSDTQYF
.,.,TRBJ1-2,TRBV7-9,TGTGCCAGCGCTGGGACCTCTGGAGGCAACTATGGCTACACCTTC,CASAGTSGGNYGYTF
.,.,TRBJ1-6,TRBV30,TGTGCCTGGAACACAGGGAGCTCCTATAATTCACCCCTCCACTTT,CAWNTGSSYNSPLHF
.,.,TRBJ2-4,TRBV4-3,TGCGCCAGCAGCCAAGATCGGGACATTCAGTACTTC,CASSQDRDIQYF